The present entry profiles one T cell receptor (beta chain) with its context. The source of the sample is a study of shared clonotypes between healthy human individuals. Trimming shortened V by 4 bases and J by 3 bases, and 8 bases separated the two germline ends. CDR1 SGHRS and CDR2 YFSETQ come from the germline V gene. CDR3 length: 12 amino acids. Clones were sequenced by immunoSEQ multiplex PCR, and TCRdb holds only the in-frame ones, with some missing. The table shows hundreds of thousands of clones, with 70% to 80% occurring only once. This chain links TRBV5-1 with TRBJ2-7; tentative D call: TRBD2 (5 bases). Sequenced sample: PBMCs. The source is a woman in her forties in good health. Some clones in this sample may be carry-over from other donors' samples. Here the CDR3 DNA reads TGCGCCAGCAGCGCGGACTTCTACGAGCAGTACTTC. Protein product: CASSADFYEQYF.